The next 22 T cell receptor beta chains were all read from a single sample in a study of blood T cell repertoires in COVID-19. The protocol was immunoSEQ multiplex PCR, while the TCRdb copy is restricted to in-frame clones and leaves out a portion. This sample has more than 350,000 clones, with approximately 89% found just once. What was sequenced was peripheral blood. The receptors here all came from a woman in her twenties or thirties with COVID-19, enrolled during active disease.

The chain is built from TRBV19 and TRBJ1-5; TRBD1 is a possible D gene (5 bases). Germline lookup yields CDR1 LNHDA and CDR2 SQIVND (reference sequence). V was pared by 3 bases and J by 0 bases, with 21 bases between. The CDR3 runs to 19 residues. This chain's CDR3 is CASSIYHSRQQFSNQPQHF. DNA for the CDR3: TGTGCCAGTAGTATTTACCACTCTCGACAGCAGTTTAGCAATCAGCCCCAGCATTTT.

The CDR3 nucleotides are TGCAGCGCCCGACAGGGGAACGAGCAGTACTTC. This codes for CSARQGNEQYF. V is TRBV29-1 and J is TRBJ2-7, with 8 bases lining up with TRBD1. Trimming removed 7 bases from V and 5 bases from J; junction bases left unmatched: 4. Germline CDR1 is SQVTM and CDR2 is ANQGSEA. The CDR3 spans 11 residues.

The chain employs TRBV2 and TRBJ1-1; D is unclear. Trimming took off 6 bases at V and 0 bases at J, with 8 bases between the two ends. The length of the CDR3 is 13 residues. Germline assignment: CDR1 SNHLY and CDR2 FYNNEI. Here the CDR3 reads CASRREMNTEAFF. CDR3 nucleotide sequence: TGTGCCAGCAGGCGGGAGATGAACACTGAAGCTTTCTTT.

This chain uses TRBV6-5 with TRBJ1-5; TRBD1 is a possible D gene (6 bases). The CDR3 runs to 13 residues. The germline CDR1 and CDR2 sequences are MNHEY and SVGAGI. Trimming took off 8 bases at V and 3 bases at J, with 11 bases between the two ends. The CDR3 DNA is TGTGCCAGCCAGACAGGCTCCAATCAGCCCCAGCATTTT. It specifies CASQTGSNQPQHF.

This chain joins TRBV4-3 and TRBJ2-7; D possibly corresponds to TRBD1 (5 bases). Germline CDR1 and CDR2: LGHNA and YSLEER. V lost 2 bases and J 2 bases, leaving 13 bases between the germline ends. The CDR3 spans 15 residues. This CDR3 reads CASSQRPQGPYEQYF. The CDR3, as DNA: TGCGCCAGCAGCCAACGCCCGCAGGGTCCCTACGAGCAGTACTTC.

CDR3 bases: TGTGCCAGCAGCTTAAGCGCCAGCTCCTACAATGAGCAGTTCTTC. It is translated as CASSLSASSYNEQFF. V gene TRBV11-2 combines with J gene TRBJ2-1; no clear D. The CDR3 contains 15 residues. The V gene's germline CDR1 is SGHAT and CDR2 FQNNGV. Trimming stripped 2 bases from V and 0 bases from J, with 8 bases between. Together with reference TRBV11-2 and TRBJ2-1, the CDR3 gives the full variable domain: EAGVAQSPRYKIIEKRQSVAFWCNPISGHATLYWYQQILGQGPKLLIQFQNNGVVDDSQLPKDRFSAERLKGVDSTLKIQPAKLEDSAVYLCASSLSASSYNEQFFGPGTRLTVL.

The chain has TRBV5-1 and TRBJ2-1, with 8 nucleotides matching TRBD2. The CDR3 covers 17 residues. The germline CDR1 and CDR2 sequences are SGHRS and YFSETQ. V shed 0 bases and J 0 bases; nucleotides not matched to a gene: 5. CDR3 protein: CASSLATLAASYNEQFF. The CDR3, as DNA: TGCGCCAGCAGCTTGGCCACACTAGCGGCCTCCTACAATGAGCAGTTCTTC.

The chain joins TRBV7-6 to TRBJ2-2, with TRBD2 as a possible D gene (6 bases). The CDR3 totals 17 residues. Per the germline V gene, CDR1 is SGHVS and CDR2 is FNYEAQ. Trimming removed 1 base at V and 1 base at J, with 13 bases between. The DNA of the CDR3 is TGTGCCAGCAGCTTAGAGTTGGAAGCGGGGAACACCGGGGAGCTGTTTTTT. Translation gives CASSLELEAGNTGELFF.

The J gene is TRBJ2-5, the V gene TRBV7-9; TRBD1 agrees at 10 bases. In germline, CDR1 is SEHNR, CDR2 FQNEAQ (reference sequence). The J segment lost 9 bases and the V segment lost 1 base, leaving 8 bases of the junction unmatched. This CDR3 is 15 amino acids long. CDR3 sequence reads: CASSLGTGGGGAQYF. CDR3 bases: TGTGCCAGCAGCTTAGGGACAGGGGGTGGAGGGGCCCAGTACTTC.

CDR3 in DNA: TGTGCCAGCAGCTTAGGCCCGCCGGACAGGGTGCCGGGGGCCAACGTCCTGACTTTC. This encodes CASSLGPPDRVPGANVLTF. This sequence joins TRBV7-6 and TRBJ2-6; 8 bases line up with TRBD1. Germline values: CDR1 SGHVS, CDR2 FNYEAQ. Trimming took 1 base from V and 4 from J; bases not matched to a gene: 12. The CDR3 length is 19 residues.

The V call is TRBV2, the J call TRBJ1-2; D gene unclear. V lost 0 bases and J 2 bases, leaving 4 bases between the germline ends. CDR1 and CDR2 (germline): SNHLY, FYNNEI. The CDR3 sequence is 13 residues long. CDR3 loop: CASSEAVNYGYTF. CDR3 bases: TGTGCCAGCAGTGAAGCCGTGAACTATGGCTACACCTTC.

V is TRBV19 and J is TRBJ1-5; TRBD1 is a possible D gene (5 bases). Germline CDR1 LNHDA, CDR2 SQIVND (reference sequence). This CDR3 region has 15 residues. V shed 5 bases and J shed 2 bases, with 13 bases lying between them. CDR3 bases: TGTGCCAGTAGTCCCCGAGCGGGGGGCAATCAGCCCCAGCATTTT. It codes for CASSPRAGGNQPQHF.

The rearrangement uses TRBV28 and TRBJ2-2, with D unresolved. Trimming removed 11 bases from V and 0 bases from J, with 10 bases in between. This CDR3 is built from 13 residues. Germline CDR1 is MDHEN and CDR2 is SYDVKM. This CDR3 is CAGGLTNTGELFF. The CDR3 DNA is TGTGCCGGTGGGCTCACGAACACCGGGGAGCTGTTTTTT. The entire variable domain, with the rest obtained from reference TRBV28 and TRBJ2-2, is as follows: DVKVTQSSRYLVKRTGEKVFLECVQDMDHENMFWYRQDPGLGLRLIYFSYDVKMKEKGDIPEGYSVSREKKERFSLILESASTNQTSMYLCAGGLTNTGELFFGEGSRLTVL.

This clone came up once. V and J are TRBV15 and TRBJ2-2, with TRBD2 matching 8 bases. The CDR3 sequence is 14 residues long. The J segment lost 8 bases and the V segment lost 3 bases, leaving 5 bases of the junction unmatched. Germline CDR1 and CDR2: LNHNV and YYDKDF (reference sequence). The CDR3 is CATSSVAGRGELFF. The CDR3 bases are TGTGCCACCAGCAGTGTAGCGGGGCGAGGGGAGCTGTTTTTT.

The chain uses TRBV25-1 and TRBJ2-3; 11 positions agree with TRBD2. Germline V gene lookup returns CDR1 MGHDK and CDR2 SYGVNS. The V segment lost 1 base and the J segment 4 bases; nucleotides outside the gene matches: 4. The CDR3 runs to 16 residues. Here the CDR3 DNA reads TGTGCCAGCAGTGAATTTAGCGGGAGGGTCGCAGATACGCAGTATTTT. Its translation is CASSEFSGRVADTQYF.

This clone came up once. This chain links TRBV6-5 with TRBJ1-2; weak D call: TRBD1 (6 bases). The CDR3 extends over 13 amino acids. Germline V gene data show CDR1 as MNHEY and CDR2 as SVGAGI. The V end was cut by 7 bases, the J end by 6 bases, with 15 bases between. CDR3 bases: TGTGCCAGCACTCTCCTAGGACAGCATGGCTACACCTTC. Translating gives CASTLLGQHGYTF.

The chain couples TRBV7-3 to TRBJ2-7; tentatively, D is TRBD2 (6 bases). The CDR3 covers 15 residues. Germline CDR1 reads SGHTA; CDR2 reads FQGTGA. Trimming cost V 2 bases and J 0 bases, with 11 bases left between them. CDR3 protein: CASSLGRGSSYEQYF. CDR3 nucleotide sequence: TGTGCCAGCAGCTTAGGACGGGGGAGCTCCTACGAGCAGTACTTC.

With regard to this clone: Other DNA sequences from this sample encode an identical CDR3 as well. The V gene is TRBV4-1, the J gene TRBJ1-5; D not certain. CDR3 length: 15 amino acids. V dropped 1 base and J dropped 0 bases, with 7 bases sitting between them. Germline lookup yields CDR1 MGHRA and CDR2 YSYEKL. CDR3 protein: CASSQVSGSNQPQHF. In nucleotides, the CDR3 is TGCGCCAGCAGCCAAGTCTCAGGTAGCAATCAGCCCCAGCATTTT.

The V and J genes are TRBV10-2 and TRBJ2-2; TRBD2 matches at 10 bases. The ends lost 0 bases at V and 3 bases at J; junction bases unmatched: 4. The germline V gene encodes CDR1 WSHSY and CDR2 SAAADI. The CDR3 totals 17 residues. DNA of the CDR3: TGCGCCAGCAGTGAGTCGGCGCTAGCGGGGGACACCGGGGAGCTGTTTTTT. The encoded protein is CASSESALAGDTGELFF.

The chain joins TRBV10-3 to TRBJ2-3, with D perhaps TRBD2 (6 bases). V was cut by 4 bases and J by 3 bases, with 14 bases left in between. Germline V gives CDR1 ENHRY, CDR2 SYGVKD. The length of the CDR3 is 15 residues. The CDR3 protein is CAISGRSGYTDTQYF. The CDR3 nucleotides read TGTGCCATCAGTGGGCGGAGCGGGTATACAGATACGCAGTATTTT.

The chain carries TRBV14 and TRBJ2-2, with 9 bases fitting TRBD2. This CDR3 is built from 15 residues. V lost 3 bases, J lost 6 bases, and 5 bases stayed unmatched. Germline V CDR1 and CDR2: SGHDN, FVKESK. The CDR3 loop reads CASSHYSGSAGELFF. The CDR3 region has the DNA TGTGCCAGCAGCCATTATAGCGGGAGCGCCGGGGAGCTGTTTTTT.

The V gene is TRBV28, the J gene TRBJ1-1; a weak D match, TRBD1 (6 bases). This CDR3 is 16 amino acids long. From germline, CDR1 is MDHEN and CDR2 SYDVKM. V was clipped by 6 bases and J by 1 base, with 18 bases between them. The DNA for the CDR3 is TGTGCCAGCAGAGTCGGCGGGGGCCGGACGAACACTGAAGCTTTCTTT. It specifies CASRVGGGRTNTEAFF.